A selection of T cell receptor beta chains follows, all from one sample in a study of T-cell reconstitution after alpha-beta-depleted transplantation in children. TCRdb itself ran the PCR reads through MiXCR, one entry per CDR3 protein. Of roughly 490,000 distinct CDR3 sequences listed, about 10% are singletons. Here the sequenced sample was PBMCs, mostly from graft donor cells, taken 180 days after TCRalphabeta/CD19-depleted stem cell transplant. These TCRs come from a female patient under 10 years old who had a stem cell transplant for aplastic anemia, so the T cells may come from the graft donor. CDR3s include the opening cysteine and the closing phenylalanine or tryptophan.

j_call v_call cdr3_aa
TRBJ2-1 TRBV7-7 CASSLGEFGEQFF
TRBJ2-7 TRBV4-1 CASSHGTGAPYEQYF
TRBJ2-1 TRBV21-1 CASSKAKSGSPYNEQFF
TRBJ1-1 TRBV7-2 CASSLTHLLTEAFF
TRBJ2-7 TRBV27 CASSPPNGQLSSYEQYF
TRBJ2-7 TRBV9 CASSAGGSATYEQYF
TRBJ1-1 TRBV5-1 CASSLARGGKNTEAFF
TRBJ2-3 TRBV9 CASSPGGRITDTQYF
TRBJ2-5 TRBV12-3/TRBV12-4 CASSFLQGLGETQYF
TRBJ2-1 TRBV29-1 CSVGRLYNEQFF
TRBJ2-1 TRBV11-2 CASSLVLRDPLRRYNEQFF
TRBJ2-7 TRBV29-1 CSVEATGPVGYEQYF
TRBJ2-7 TRBV4-3 CASSQVRGGYEQYF
TRBJ2-1 TRBV6-2/TRBV6-3 CASSASSYNEQFF
TRBJ2-1 TRBV7-8 CASSLPLGRENEQFF
TRBJ2-3 TRBV24-1 CATSETRPASTDTQYF
TRBJ2-3 TRBV28 CASSLMQGPMGDTQYF
TRBJ2-5 TRBV28 CASSGIQETQYF
TRBJ2-1 TRBV29-1 CSVVPTSGSYNEQFF
TRBJ1-6 TRBV4-1 CASSQVGGNLHF
TRBJ2-1 TRBV24-1 CATSDGPNNEQFF
TRBJ1-1 TRBV20-1 CSARGLQGFSTEAFF
TRBJ1-5 TRBV12-3/TRBV12-4 CASSLARGVNQPQHF
TRBJ1-2 TRBV24-1 CATSDDSPWNHGYTF
TRBJ2-1 TRBV9 CASSVTRTENEQFF
TRBJ2-2 TRBV14 CASSQDGASGSRTGELFF
TRBJ2-3 TRBV4-1 CASSQDLLAGATDTQYF
TRBJ1-2 TRBV20-1 CSASNRGYGYTF
TRBJ1-3 TRBV7-2 CASSLGGVAGNTIYF
TRBJ1-2 TRBV12-3/TRBV12-4 CASSPEVGGYGYTF
TRBJ2-1 TRBV20-1 CSATSTGMEYNEQFF
TRBJ2-4 TRBV28 CASSFDRVEDIQYF
TRBJ2-1 TRBV4-3 CASSQALWGEVSYNEQFF
TRBJ2-5 TRBV7-9 CASSSGLGRAGKETQYF
TRBJ2-1 TRBV6-1 CASSRGPRGHNEQFF
TRBJ2-3 TRBV7-6 CASSLMLGQRTDTQYF
TRBJ1-3 TRBV29-1 CSVGDRNTIYF
TRBJ1-5 TRBV10-2 CASTPQGNQPQHF
TRBJ1-1 TRBV12-3/TRBV12-4 CASSLRLNTEAFF
TRBJ1-1 TRBV5-1 CASSLVIGAITEAFF
TRBJ2-1 TRBV12-3/TRBV12-4 CATRLDSSGHRDEQFF
TRBJ2-5 TRBV11-2 CASSPDRGPYQETQYF
TRBJ2-3 TRBV19 CASSLIRDSYRHPFLTDTQYF
TRBJ2-1 TRBV5-1 CASSFGTGTNSYNEQFF
TRBJ2-1 TRBV25-1 CASTGQGNEQFF
TRBJ2-1 TRBV10-3 CAISDPQGVYNEQFF
TRBJ2-7 TRBV24-1 CATSDWSGYEQYF
TRBJ1-5 TRBV7-2 CASSLGGGPDQPQHF
TRBJ2-3 TRBV29-1 CSYPLAERVDTQYF
TRBJ1-2 TRBV12-3/TRBV12-4 CASSFWGRNDGYTF
TRBJ1-6 TRBV4-3 CASSQGTGSPLHF
TRBJ2-2 TRBV7-3 CASRAGLAEFGGTGELFF
TRBJ2-3 TRBV7-2 CASSGGGGRTDTQYF